Below are 30 T cell receptor beta chains sequenced from a single sample in a study of T-cell reconstitution after alpha-beta-depleted transplantation in children (dated by TCRdb to 2015 to 2016). Libraries were made using PCR. TCRdb lists the instrument as Illumina HiSeq 2500. TCR library preparation used molecular barcoding, with unique molecular identifiers applied to normalize quantification of the TCRbeta repertoire. Using fastp trimming at Q25 and MiXCR clonotype assembly, TCRdb reanalyzed the public sequencing data and kept in-frame beta chains. For every CDR3 protein sequence, its rows merge into one entry that carries the most common genes and DNA. The sample table holds roughly 610,000 distinct CDR3 sequences, of which about 10% were seen once. About 4% of the sample is taken by the ten largest. Sample: PBMCs from the stem cell graft donor, taken from the stem cell graft. The receptors stem from a human donor who donated a stem cell graft to a child with acute myeloid leukemia.

The genes are TRBV25-1 and TRBJ1-6; possible D gene TRBD1, 5 bases. The ends were cut back, 1 base at V and 7 bases at J, with 11 bases in the middle. The germline CDR1 and CDR2 sequences are MGHDK and SYGVNS. This CDR3 is 15 amino acids long. The CDR3 bases are TGTGCCAGCAGTGAATGGGGGACGCCGAATTCACCCCTCCACTTT. Amino acids: CASSEWGTPNSPLHF.

The sample holds a few counts of this clonotype. V is TRBV5-6 and J is TRBJ2-5; D possibly corresponds to TRBD1 (5 bases). CDR3 size: 14 residues. From germline, CDR1 is SGHDT and CDR2 YYEEEE. Deletions cut 0 bases from V and 4 bases from J, with 10 bases between. The CDR3 DNA follows: TGTGCCAGCAGCTTGGACGAAAGGGGAGAGACCCAGTACTTC. Translating it yields CASSLDERGETQYF.

This clonotype has more than one count but fewer than ten. The CDR3 coding sequence is TGTGCCAGCAGTTTCGTTCGGCCAGGGGGGACATACAATGAGCAGTTCTTC. This translates into CASSFVRPGGTYNEQFF. This chain links TRBV28 with TRBJ2-1, with a possible D match to TRBD1 (7 bases). The V end was cut by 3 bases, the J end by 4 bases, with 19 bases between. Germline CDR1 MDHEN, CDR2 SYDVKM. The CDR3 has 17 residues.

The chain combines TRBV14 with TRBJ2-5; unclear D gene. This CDR3 spans 15 amino acids. Germline CDR1 and CDR2: SGHDN and FVKESK. Trimming cost V 7 bases and J 0 bases, with 15 bases left between them. The CDR3 spells CASNRGRAYQETQYF. The CDR3 DNA reads as TGTGCCAGCAACCGAGGCCGGGCCTACCAAGAGACCCAGTACTTC.

This clonotype occurred many times. This chain uses TRBV20-1 with TRBJ1-6; D might be TRBD1 (5 bases). CDR1 is DFQATT, CDR2 SNEGSKA, per germline (reference sequence). V was pared by 0 bases and J by 7 bases, with 16 bases between. The length of the CDR3 is 16 residues. CDR3 nucleotide sequence: TGCAGTGCTAGAGATCGAGTGACCGGGGGGAATTCACCCCTCCACTTT. It specifies CSARDRVTGGNSPLHF.

This clonotype was seen a single time. This chain joins TRBV20-1 and TRBJ2-3; D is possibly TRBD2 (5 bases). Germline V gene sequence: CDR1 DFQATT, CDR2 SNEGSKA (reference sequence). The ends were cut back, 5 bases at V and 1 base at J, with 16 bases in the middle. The length of the CDR3 is 15 residues. The CDR3 loop is CSAPDRERGTDTQYF. In DNA form, the CDR3 reads TGCAGTGCTCCTGATAGGGAGAGGGGCACAGATACGCAGTATTTT.

The sample holds many counts of this clonotype. The chain employs TRBV5-5 and TRBJ2-7; D gene unclear. With 4 bases removed from V and 0 bases from J, the gap between germline ends came to 14 bases. The V gene's germline CDR1 is SGHKS and CDR2 YYEKEE (reference sequence). This CDR3 has 15 amino acids. The CDR3 region is CASSPDGRSSYEQYF. The CDR3, as DNA: TGTGCCAGCAGCCCCGATGGAAGGAGCTCCTACGAGCAGTACTTC.

This clonotype was counted many times. J is TRBJ2-1 and V is TRBV20-1, with D possibly matching TRBD2 (5 bases). The V end lost 0 bases, the J end lost 4 bases, and 16 bases lay between the germline ends. The germline CDR1 and CDR2 sequences are DFQATT and SNEGSKA (reference sequence). CDR3 length equals 16 residues. This CDR3 reads CSARDEATRVYNEQFF. Written as DNA, the CDR3 is TGCAGTGCTAGAGATGAGGCTACGCGGGTGTACAATGAGCAGTTCTTC.

This clonotype was detected only a few times. This chain connects TRBV20-1 to TRBJ2-3; the match to TRBD2 covers 14 bases. The CDR3 is 19 amino acids. The germline V gene encodes CDR1 DFQATT and CDR2 SNEGSKA (reference sequence). Trimming cost V 0 bases and J 2 bases; bases outside gene matches: 10. CDR3 loop: CSARDLTSGRAFSTDTQYF. CDR3 bases: TGCAGTGCTAGAGACCTGACTAGCGGGAGGGCCTTTTCCACAGATACGCAGTATTTT.

This clonotype has just a few counts. The J gene is TRBJ2-5, the V gene TRBV9; D ambiguous. The V end was cut by 2 bases, the J end by 1 base, with 9 bases between. The CDR3 has 14 amino acids. The V gene's germline CDR1 is SGDLS and CDR2 YYNGEE. The CDR3 DNA is TGTGCCAGCAGCGTTCAGGCGTTCCAAGAGACCCAGTACTTC. Residues: CASSVQAFQETQYF.

The chain carries TRBV11-2 and TRBJ2-7; 9 nucleotides align to TRBD2. The CDR3 length is 17 residues. The junction had 14 bases not matched to a gene; V was cut back by 1 base and J by 7 bases. Per germline, CDR1 SGHAT and CDR2 FQNNGV. The CDR3 region is CASSLVVGGRAGGEQYF. The DNA for the CDR3 is TGTGCCAGCAGCTTAGTCGTCGGCGGGAGGGCCGGGGGAGAGCAGTACTTC.

This clonotype has only a few counts. This rearrangement joins TRBV18 to TRBJ2-7, with TRBD1 as a possible D gene (5 bases). Trimming cost V 6 bases and J 2 bases, with 14 bases left between them. The CDR3 totals 14 residues. Per germline, CDR1 KGHSH and CDR2 LQKENI. CDR3 DNA sequence: TGTGCCAGCTCCACCGGGCAGGGAACCTACGAGCAGTACTTC. This codes for CASSTGQGTYEQYF.

This clonotype was recorded at least ten times. The gene calls are TRBV6-2 or TRBV6-3 and TRBJ2-7, with unresolved D. Trimming left V 5 bases short and J 4 bases short, with 6 bases between. The CDR3 is 11 residues long. Per the germline V gene, CDR1 is MNHEY and CDR2 is SVGEGT. The CDR3 is CASSQQYEQYF. The DNA of the CDR3 is TGTGCCAGCAGTCAACAATACGAGCAGTACTTC.

The chain employs TRBV5-1 and TRBJ2-1; D is perhaps TRBD2 (5 bases). The CDR3 contains 16 residues. Between the trimmed V and J ends, which lost 7 bases and 0 bases, there was a span of 17 bases. Per germline, CDR1 SGHRS and CDR2 YFSETQ. The CDR3 sequence is CASLPVAGPSYNEQFF. CDR3 bases: TGCGCCAGCCTTCCGGTGGCGGGTCCCTCCTACAATGAGCAGTTCTTC.

This clonotype was detected a few times. V usage is TRBV6-1 and J usage is TRBJ1-1, with unresolved D. CDR3 length: 14 amino acids. Germline V lookup: CDR1 MNHNS, CDR2 SASEGT. V was trimmed by 7 bases and J by 1 base, leaving 13 bases between them. The CDR3 nucleotides read TGTGCCAGCACCAGTTACCTGGGGAACACTGAAGCTTTCTTT. Translated, it gives CASTSYLGNTEAFF.

The chain combines TRBV7-9 with TRBJ2-5; D is possibly TRBD1 (6 bases). V was trimmed by 2 bases and J by 5 bases, leaving 12 bases between them. CDR1 is SEHNR and CDR2 is FQNEAQ in the germline V gene (reference sequence). The CDR3 covers 14 residues. The CDR3 nucleotides read TGTGCCAGCAGCTTAACATCAGGGGACGAGACCCAGTACTTC. Its translation: CASSLTSGDETQYF.

In this sample, this clonotype turned up a few times. The J gene is TRBJ2-7, the V gene TRBV25-1, with D possibly being TRBD1 or TRBD2 (5 bases each). V was cut by 7 bases and J by 4 bases, with 17 bases left in between. This CDR3 is built from 14 residues. Germline CDR1 is MGHDK and CDR2 is SYGVNS. CDR3 loop: CASTKSGPAYEQYF. The CDR3 coding sequence is TGTGCCAGCACCAAGTCGGGACCGGCTTACGAGCAGTACTTC.

The table lists this clonotype with a few counts. The chain is built from TRBV18 and TRBJ2-1; the D gene is possibly TRBD1 (5 bases). The germline V and J ends were trimmed by 3 bases and 9 bases, with 9 bases remaining between them. CDR1 and CDR2 from the germline V gene are KGHSH and LQKENI. CDR3 length equals 12 residues. As DNA, the CDR3 is TGTGCCAGCTCACCCGACAGTCCTGAGCAGTTCTTC. Translation: CASSPDSPEQFF.

The V gene is TRBV20-1, the J gene TRBJ2-7, with D possibly matching TRBD2 (6 bases). Germline V CDR1 and CDR2: DFQATT, SNEGSKA (reference sequence). CDR3 length equals 14 residues. V lost 2 bases, J lost 1 base, and 12 bases lay in between. As DNA, the CDR3 is TGCAGTGCTAGATATATAGGGACTTCCTACGAGCAGTACTTC. It specifies CSARYIGTSYEQYF.

This chain uses TRBV6-2 or TRBV6-3 with TRBJ2-5; TRBD2 matches 9 bases. The V gene's germline CDR1 is MNHEY and CDR2 SVGEGT. The J segment lost 2 bases and the V segment lost 7 bases, leaving 8 bases of the junction unmatched. The CDR3 is 15 amino acids. CDR3 sequence (DNA): TGTGCCAGCATCTTCGGGACTAGCTATCAAGAGACCCAGTACTTC. It yields the protein CASIFGTSYQETQYF.

V and J are TRBV3-1 and TRBJ1-5; 9 positions match TRBD1. From germline, CDR1 is LGHDT and CDR2 YNNKEL (reference sequence). The CDR3 is 16 residues long. V dropped 5 bases and J dropped 5; count of bases not matched to a gene: 10. CDR3 amino acids: CASSSSSGTGHQPQHF. For the CDR3, the DNA is TGTGCCAGCAGCTCCTCCTCCGGGACAGGGCATCAGCCCCAGCATTTT.

This clonotype has just a few counts. The rearrangement joins TRBV6-2 or TRBV6-3 to TRBJ2-1; 11 nucleotides align to TRBD2. CDR1 and CDR2 (germline): MNHEY, SVGEGT. The CDR3 consists of 17 residues. V trimming: 0 bases; J trimming: 7 bases; junction bases outside the gene matches: 8. Here the CDR3 DNA reads TGTGCCAGCAGTTACTCGCTACTAGCGGGAGTGGGGAATGAGCAGTTCTTC. It specifies CASSYSLLAGVGNEQFF.

The chain is built from TRBV12-3 or TRBV12-4 and TRBJ2-1; 9 bases map to TRBD2. The CDR3 covers 15 residues. The junction had 17 bases not matched to a gene; V was cut back by 8 bases and J by 12 bases. The CDR3 region is CASGSGTSSTSGQFF. The CDR3 DNA sequence: TGTGCCAGCGGGTCCGGGACTAGCTCAACCTCGGGGCAGTTCTTC.

The rearrangement links TRBV4-2 to TRBJ2-3; TRBD2 might be the D (6 bases). V shed 0 bases and J shed 4 bases, with 11 bases lying between them. The germline V gene has CDR1 LGHNA and CDR2 YNFKEQ. The CDR3 covers 15 residues. The chain's CDR3 is CASSQDRLVSDTQYF. DNA for the CDR3: TGTGCCAGCAGCCAAGATCGACTAGTATCAGATACGCAGTATTTT.

This CDR3 reads CASSLLGTTYNEQFF. The CDR3 bases are TGTGCCAGCAGTTTACTTGGGACTACGTACAATGAGCAGTTCTTC. V is TRBV27 and J is TRBJ2-1; 7 bases agree with TRBD2. Germline CDR1 is MNHEY and CDR2 is SMNVEV (reference sequence). Unmatched junction bases numbered 5, after V lost 2 bases and J lost 4 bases. The CDR3 runs to 15 residues.

The gene calls are TRBV20-1 and TRBJ2-3; 13 positions match TRBD2. Germline CDR1 is DFQATT and CDR2 is SNEGSKA (reference sequence). The CDR3 loop spans 15 amino acids. V lost 3 bases to trimming and J lost 5 bases; unmatched junction nucleotides: 5. Written as DNA, the CDR3 is TGCAGTGCTAGTCGGACTAGCGGGAGTTTAGATACGCAGTATTTT. Its protein is CSASRTSGSLDTQYF.

This clonotype was seen ten or more times. This sequence joins TRBV20-1 and TRBJ1-4; D might be TRBD1 (5 bases). The CDR3 totals 13 residues. CDR1 is DFQATT and CDR2 is SNEGSKA in the germline V gene (reference sequence). V was clipped by 5 bases and J by 2 bases, with 9 bases between them. The CDR3 region is CSARRGTNEKLFF. CDR3 DNA: TGCAGTGCTCGACGGGGGACTAATGAAAAACTGTTTTTT.

V usage is TRBV24-1 and J usage is TRBJ2-2; TRBD2 might be the D (6 bases). V lost 4 bases and J lost 4, with 18 bases in between. Germline CDR1 reads KGHDR; CDR2 reads SFDVKD. The CDR3 spans 17 residues. CDR3 residues: CATSEQMGGSVTGELFF. CDR3 coding DNA: TGTGCCACCAGTGAGCAAATGGGGGGTTCGGTCACCGGGGAGCTGTTTTTT.

This clonotype was detected a few times. The chain joins TRBV18 to TRBJ2-7, with D possibly being TRBD1 or TRBD2 (5 bases each). In germline, CDR1 is KGHSH, CDR2 LQKENI. V lost 4 bases to trimming and J lost 4 bases, with 14 bases between them. CDR3 length: 14 residues. DNA for the CDR3: TGTGCCAGCTCACGATTACGAGGGGTGTACGAGCAGTACTTC. Translation: CASSRLRGVYEQYF.

A few counts support this clonotype. The rearrangement uses TRBV11-2 and TRBJ2-3; the D is unclear. V was cut by 5 bases and J by 6 bases, with 18 bases left in between. CDR1 is SGHAT, CDR2 FQNNGV, per germline. The CDR3 length is 15 residues. This chain's CDR3 is CASSTRVGLRDTQYF. The CDR3, as DNA: TGTGCCAGCAGCACCCGAGTGGGCTTGAGGGATACGCAGTATTTT. The variable domain in full, with the rest retrieved from reference TRBV11-2 and TRBJ2-3, is EAGVAQSPRYKIIEKRQSVAFWCNPISGHATLYWYQQILGQGPKLLIQFQNNGVVDDSQLPKDRFSAERLKGVDSTLKIQPAKLEDSAVYLCASSTRVGLRDTQYFGPGTRLTVL.